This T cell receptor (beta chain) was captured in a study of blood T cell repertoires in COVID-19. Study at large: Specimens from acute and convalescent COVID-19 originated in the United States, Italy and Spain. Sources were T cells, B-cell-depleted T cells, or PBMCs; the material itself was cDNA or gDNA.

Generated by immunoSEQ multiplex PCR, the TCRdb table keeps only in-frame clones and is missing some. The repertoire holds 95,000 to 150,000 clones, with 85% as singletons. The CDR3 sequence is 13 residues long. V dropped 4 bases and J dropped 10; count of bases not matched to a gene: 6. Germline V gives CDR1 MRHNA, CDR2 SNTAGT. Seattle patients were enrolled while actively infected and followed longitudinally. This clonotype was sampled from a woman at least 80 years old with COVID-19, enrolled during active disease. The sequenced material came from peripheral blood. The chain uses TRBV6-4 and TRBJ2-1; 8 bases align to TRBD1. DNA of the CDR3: TGTGCCAGCAGTGTCGGACAGGGCAGGGAGCAGTTCTTC. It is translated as CASSVGQGREQFF.